This T cell receptor (beta chain) was captured by sequencing in a study of radiotherapy plus CTLA-4 blockade in lung cancer. Libraries were prepared by immunoSEQ multiplex PCR; TCRdb keeps only in-frame clonotypes and omits some of them. The sample shows 90,000 to 150,000 clones, roughly 80% of them seen only once. The V segment lost 1 base and the J segment 3 bases; nucleotides outside the gene matches: 2. The CDR3 runs to 14 residues. Germline V CDR1 and CDR2: MGHRA, YSYEKL. This TCR was sampled from a human donor with non-small cell lung cancer who had a partial response to radiotherapy plus ipilimumab. The chain has TRBV4-1 and TRBJ2-7, with TRBD1 identical over 8 bases. The sample consisted of peripheral blood, taken from a patient treated with radiotherapy plus ipilimumab. The CDR3, as DNA: TGCGCCAGCAGCCAAGGGACAGGGAACTACGAGCAGTACTTC. It yields the protein CASSQGTGNYEQYF.